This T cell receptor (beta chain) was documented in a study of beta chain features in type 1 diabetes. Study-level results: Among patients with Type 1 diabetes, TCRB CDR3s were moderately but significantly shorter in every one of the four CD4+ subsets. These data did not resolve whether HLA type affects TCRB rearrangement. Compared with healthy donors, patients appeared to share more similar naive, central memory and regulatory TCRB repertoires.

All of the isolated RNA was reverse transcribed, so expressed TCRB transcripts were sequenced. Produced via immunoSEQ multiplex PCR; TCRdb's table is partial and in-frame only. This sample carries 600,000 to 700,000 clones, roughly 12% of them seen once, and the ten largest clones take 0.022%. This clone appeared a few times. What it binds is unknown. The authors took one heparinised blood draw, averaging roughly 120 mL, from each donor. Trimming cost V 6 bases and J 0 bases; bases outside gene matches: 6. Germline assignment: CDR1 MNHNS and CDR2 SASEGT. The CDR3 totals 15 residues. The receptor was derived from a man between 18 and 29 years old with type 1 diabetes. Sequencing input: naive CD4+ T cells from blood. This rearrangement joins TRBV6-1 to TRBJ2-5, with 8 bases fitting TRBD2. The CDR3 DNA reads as TGTGCCAGCAGCCTCTTAGCGGGGTACCAAGAGACCCAGTACTTC. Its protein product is CASSLLAGYQETQYF.